The present T cell receptor (beta chain) was sequenced within a study of siplizumab effects on memory and regulatory T cells. Study-wide results and caveats: Roughly 80-97% of proliferating CD4+ or CD8+ clones lacked an assignable naive or memory phenotype.

Points on this clone: The antigen is not known.

The CDR3 spans 15 residues. V shed 1 base and J shed 7 bases, with 13 bases lying between them. CDR1 and CDR2 (germline): LNHNV, YYDKDF (reference sequence). Sequencing used immunoSEQ multiplex PCR; TCRdb keeps in-frame clones, though not all of them. The data hold about 100,000 clones, with more than 85% observed a single time. This chain joins TRBV15 and TRBJ1-4; no reliable D call. The sequencing input was CD4+ T cells sorted from blood. The sequence was collected from a human donor in good health. Some clones in this sample may be carry-over from other donors' samples. The CDR3 nucleotides read TGTGCCACCAGCAGAGGCCGATTAAGGAGTGAAAAACTGTTTTTT. This translates into CATSRGRLRSEKLFF.